This record covers a single TCR beta chain. The data were taken from a study of blood T cell repertoires in COVID-19. Looking at the study overall: In each case, the material was cDNA or gDNA derived from T cells, B-cell-depleted T cells, or PBMCs.

How the authors handled the data: For nucleated cells, counts were estimated from reference gene primer amplification. Profiled with immunoSEQ multiplex PCR; TCRdb holds only in-frame clones, not every one. V and J calls and clone size are those listed in that table; D and trimming were worked out from the DNA. Seen here are 150,000 to 200,000 clones, around nine tenths observed once, and the top ten hold 3.7%. The ends lost 3 bases at V and 6 bases at J; junction bases unmatched: 9. Germline CDR1 WNHNN, CDR2 SYGVQD (reference sequence). This CDR3 has 16 amino acids. The TCR sequence derives from a man younger than 35 with active or convalescent COVID-19. The sequenced sample consisted of peripheral blood. This chain uses TRBV10-1 with TRBJ2-1; 9 bases align to TRBD2. Here the CDR3 reads CASSDSKRGVLNEQFF. Here the CDR3 DNA reads TGCGCCAGCAGTGATTCTAAGCGGGGGGTGCTCAATGAGCAGTTCTTC.